Listed below are T cell receptor beta chains from one sample, sequenced in a study of cytomegalovirus exposure and HLA in healthy donors. Method: immunoSEQ multiplex PCR; TCRdb's copy keeps in-frame clones and lacks some. Of about 75,000 clones in the sample, about 85% were seen once. What was sequenced was PBMCs. All receptors derive from a young man in good health and CMV-seronegative. Each CDR3 is given with its conserved first and last residue. The order of the fields is clone size, V gene, J gene, D gene, CDR3 protein, CDR3 DNA. D genes are given only for firm matches. Where a row states a size, it is once, few, many or the class of an expanded clone; other rows omit it.

-,TRBV5-4,TRBJ1-1,-,CASSFDGMNTEAFF,TGTGCCAGCAGCTTCGACGGGATGAACACTGAAGCTTTCTTT
-,TRBV7-2,TRBJ1-5,-,CASSLELNSNQPQHF,TGTGCCAGCAGCTTAGAGCTAAATAGCAATCAGCCCCAGCATTTT
few,TRBV7-7,TRBJ1-1,TRBD1,CASSLGGSQGAVNTEAFF,TGTGCTAGCAGCTTAGGGGGGTCCCAGGGGGCGGTGAACACTGAAGCTTTCTTT
-,TRBV4-3,TRBJ2-7,-,CASSQGFRTYEQYF,TGCGCCAGCAGCCAAGGATTCAGGACCTACGAGCAGTACTTC
-,TRBV10-3,TRBJ1-1,TRBD1,CAISEPTGQGVTEAFF,TGTGCCATCAGTGAGCCGACCGGACAGGGTGTCACTGAAGCTTTCTTT
-,TRBV7-3,TRBJ2-1,-,CASSPYTSPHEQFF,TGTGCCAGCAGCCCATACACTAGTCCCCATGAGCAGTTCTTC
-,TRBV9,TRBJ2-4,-,CASSAGLAKNIQYF,TGTGCCAGCAGCGCGGGTCTAGCCAAAAACATTCAGTACTTC
-,TRBV29-1,TRBJ2-1,TRBD2,CAGKAGDYNEQFF,TGCGCGGGGAAAGCGGGAGACTACAATGAGCAGTTCTTC
medium-sized,TRBV5-1,TRBJ1-2,-,CASSLFLRGSDGYTF,TGCGCCAGCAGCTTGTTTCTTCGGGGATCGGATGGCTACACCTTC
-,TRBV5-5,TRBJ1-5,-,CASSPLGNSNQPQHF,TGTGCCAGCAGCCCCCTCGGGAATAGCAATCAGCCCCAGCATTTT
-,TRBV10-3,TRBJ1-2,TRBD1,CAIILDRGDGYTF,TGTGCCATCATCCTTGACAGGGGTGATGGCTACACCTTC
-,TRBV15,TRBJ1-1,-,CATSTDRMNTEAFF,TGTGCCACCAGCACAGACAGAATGAACACTGAAGCTTTCTTT
-,TRBV11-2,TRBJ2-1,-,CASSPQLAPGQFF,TGTGCCAGCAGCCCCCAGCTAGCACCTGGGCAGTTCTTC
-,TRBV6-1,TRBJ1-1,TRBD1,CASSDRTGWSIITEAFF,TGTGCCAGCAGTGACCGGACAGGGTGGTCAATAATTACTGAAGCTTTCTTT
once,TRBV9,TRBJ2-7,-,CASSVGGSWVDEQYF,TGTGCCAGCAGCGTAGGGGGCTCGTGGGTGGACGAGCAGTACTTC
-,TRBV11-1,TRBJ2-4,TRBD1,CASSLDREHIQYF,TGTGCCAGCAGCCTTGACAGGGAACACATTCAGTACTTC
once,TRBV7-2,TRBJ1-5,-,CASSLEGGSNQPQHF,TGTGCCAGCAGCTTAGAGGGGGGGAGCAATCAGCCCCAGCATTTT
-,TRBV19,TRBJ1-6,-,CASRGPGINSPLHF,TGTGCCAGTAGAGGGCCAGGGATTAATTCACCCCTCCACTTT
-,TRBV21-1,TRBJ2-7,-,CASSKVRRSYEQYF,TGTGCCAGCAGCAAAGTGAGGAGATCCTACGAGCAGTACTTC
few,TRBV28,TRBJ2-7,-,CASSFQNYEQYF,TGTGCCAGCAGTTTCCAGAACTACGAGCAGTACTTC